These 23 T cell receptor beta chains share one sample of origin, sequenced in a study of T cell changes during pregnancy in multiple sclerosis. Measured with immunoSEQ multiplex PCR; TCRdb has only the in-frame clones, and not every one. The data contain 90,000 or so clones, roughly 90% of them seen just once; the ten biggest clones take up about 1.5%. The source material was peripheral blood, sampled in the first trimester of pregnancy. These receptors all come from a female donor with multiple sclerosis, enrolled in a pregnancy study.

V gene TRBV30 combines with J gene TRBJ2-3, with 9 bases fitting TRBD2. This CDR3 contains 18 residues. Germline V lookup: CDR1 GTSNPN, CDR2 SVGIG (reference sequence). Trimming removed 0 bases from V and 0 bases from J; junction bases left unmatched: 10. The chain's CDR3 is CAWSVRSGSGSSTDTQYF. CDR3 nucleotide sequence: TGTGCCTGGAGTGTACGTAGCGGGAGCGGATCGAGCACAGATACGCAGTATTTT.

V gene TRBV6-6 combines with J gene TRBJ2-1; TRBD1 matches 7 bases. The CDR3 spans 15 residues. The germline V gene encodes CDR1 MNHNY and CDR2 SVGAGI (reference sequence). V shed 6 bases, J shed 4 bases, and the junction held 9 bases outside the gene matches. The CDR3: CASSQGQILYNEQFF. CDR3 in DNA: TGTGCCAGCAGCCAGGGACAGATTCTTTACAATGAGCAGTTCTTC.

The V and J genes are TRBV4-1 and TRBJ2-1, with D possibly being TRBD1 (5 bases). V lost 0 bases and J lost 15, with 21 bases in between. The V gene's germline CDR1 is MGHRA and CDR2 YSYEKL. The CDR3 covers 15 residues. CDR3 DNA: TGCGCCAGCAGCCAAGAGGTCAGGGCCTTAGGGTTTCGGTTCTTC. It codes for CASSQEVRALGFRFF.

This chain uses TRBV19 with TRBJ2-1, with 7 bases that match TRBD2. This CDR3 region has 17 residues. J was trimmed by 0 bases and V by 5 bases; bases with no gene match: 10. The germline V gene encodes CDR1 LNHDA and CDR2 SQIVND (reference sequence). In DNA form, the CDR3 reads TGTGCCAGTAGTCTCGGAATCGGGGGGAGCTCCTACAATGAGCAGTTCTTC. This sequence encodes CASSLGIGGSSYNEQFF.

The rearrangement joins TRBV28 to TRBJ1-2; D might be TRBD1 (6 bases). V was shortened by 3 bases and J by 8 bases, with 13 bases between the two germline ends. The CDR3 is 13 amino acids. In germline, CDR1 is MDHEN, CDR2 SYDVKM. As DNA, the CDR3 is TGTGCCAGCAGTTTTCAGGGGAGGGGGGGCTACACCTTC. This translates into CASSFQGRGGYTF.

The chain carries TRBV6-1 and TRBJ1-2, with a tentative D call TRBD1 (6 bases). The V end was cut by 8 bases, the J end by 7 bases, with 14 bases between. CDR3 size: 12 residues. CDR1 MNHNS and CDR2 SASEGT come from the germline V gene. The CDR3 loop reads CASGRTVPGYTF. CDR3 in DNA: TGTGCCAGCGGCCGGACAGTACCTGGCTACACCTTC.

This rearrangement joins TRBV7-9 to TRBJ2-1, with D possibly TRBD2 on 5 matching bases. Per germline, CDR1 SEHNR and CDR2 FQNEAQ (reference sequence). V lost 7 bases and J 9 bases, leaving 16 bases between the germline ends. The CDR3 has 13 residues. The CDR3 spells CASTTGREPEQFF. CDR3 nucleotide sequence: TGTGCCAGCACAACCGGACGGGAACCTGAGCAGTTCTTC.

The chain recombines TRBV7-8 with TRBJ2-7; 7 positions agree with TRBD1. V shed 2 bases and J 8 bases; nucleotides not matched to a gene: 15. Germline CDR1 is SGHVS and CDR2 is FQNEAQ. The CDR3 length is 16 residues. Written as DNA, the CDR3 is TGTGCCAGCAGCTTATACGGGACAGCCCCAGGTAGTCAGCAGTACTTC. Residues: CASSLYGTAPGSQQYF.

The CDR3 sequence: CASSLGGGADNEKLFF. For the CDR3, the DNA is TGTGCCAGCAGCTTGGGGGGGGGCGCGGATAATGAAAAACTGTTTTTT. The chain uses TRBV5-6 and TRBJ1-4; possible D gene TRBD1, 6 bases. This CDR3 has 16 amino acids. Germline loops: CDR1 SGHDT, CDR2 YYEEEE. Trimming took off 0 bases at V and 4 bases at J, with 13 bases between the two ends.

The gene calls are TRBV5-1 and TRBJ2-3; the match to TRBD1 covers 7 bases. CDR1 SGHRS and CDR2 YFSETQ come from the germline V gene. V was clipped by 2 bases and J by 4 bases; unmatched bases: 4. The CDR3 is 14 residues long. CDR3 DNA sequence: TGCGCCAGCAGCTTTTCAGGGGGTTCAGATACGCAGTATTTT. It is translated as CASSFSGGSDTQYF. Variable domain in full (rest from reference TRBV5-1 and TRBJ2-3): KAGVTQTPRYLIKTRGQQVTLSCSPISGHRSVSWYQQTPGQGLQFLFEYFSETQRNKGNFPGRFSGRQFSNSRSEMNVSTLELGDSALYLCASSFSGGSDTQYFGPGTRLTVL.

The chain joins TRBV4-1 to TRBJ1-1; perhaps TRBD1 as D (6 bases). The length of the CDR3 is 14 residues. V lost 0 bases and J lost 4, with 9 bases in between. Germline CDR1 and CDR2: MGHRA and YSYEKL. DNA for the CDR3: TGCGCCAGCAGCCAAGACGACAGGCTCACTGAAGCTTTCTTT. Translated: CASSQDDRLTEAFF.

The rearrangement joins TRBV5-6 to TRBJ1-5; TRBD1 is a possible D gene (6 bases). Trimming removed 0 bases at V and 4 bases at J, with 11 bases between. Germline lookup yields CDR1 SGHDT and CDR2 YYEEEE. The CDR3 has 15 amino acids. The CDR3 nucleotides are TGTGCCAGCAGCTTGGGAGGACAGCGGAATCAGCCCCAGCATTTT. It yields the protein CASSLGGQRNQPQHF.

This chain connects TRBV28 to TRBJ1-4, with 7 bases matching TRBD1. Germline V gives CDR1 MDHEN, CDR2 SYDVKM. The V gene end was trimmed by 5 bases and the J gene end by 15 bases; junction bases not matched to a gene: 15. The CDR3 sequence is 14 residues long. The CDR3 DNA sequence: TGTGCCAGCAGTGGATTAACAGGGGTCGGGGGTTTGTTTTTT. Amino acids: CASSGLTGVGGLFF.

This clone was detected once. The V call is TRBV7-9, the J call TRBJ2-7; a weak D match, TRBD2 (5 bases). V was trimmed by 2 bases and J by 6 bases, leaving 17 bases between them. Looked up from germline, CDR1 is SEHNR and CDR2 is FQNEAQ (reference sequence). This CDR3 has 15 residues. Here the CDR3 DNA reads TGTGCCAGCAGCTTATATGTAACTAGAGAAAGCGAGCAGTACTTC. Its translation is CASSLYVTRESEQYF. Drawing the rest from reference TRBV7-9 and TRBJ2-7, the complete variable domain is DTGVSQNPRHKITKRGQNVTFRCDPISEHNRLYWYRQTLGQGPEFLTYFQNEAQLEKSRLLSDRFSAERPKGSFSTLEIQRTEQGDSAMYLCASSLYVTRESEQYFGPGTRLTVT.

The chain couples TRBV30 to TRBJ2-1; the D is unclear. The CDR3 is 15 residues long. The germline CDR1 and CDR2 sequences are GTSNPN and SVGIG (reference sequence). Trimming took 1 base from V and 0 from J, leaving 10 bases between them. The chain's CDR3 is CAWSGLGGSYNEQFF. CDR3 DNA sequence: TGTGCCTGGAGTGGTCTTGGCGGCTCCTACAATGAGCAGTTCTTC. Full variable domain (rest looked up from reference TRBV30 and TRBJ2-1): SQTIHQWPATLVQPVGSPLSLECTVEGTSNPNLYWYRQAAGRGLQLLFYSVGIGQISSEVPQNLSASRPQDRQFILSSKKLLLSDSGFYLCAWSGLGGSYNEQFFGPGTRLTVL.

V usage is TRBV5-1 and J usage is TRBJ2-1, with a weak D call TRBD2 (5 bases). There are 15 residues in the CDR3. Germline CDR1 SGHRS, CDR2 YFSETQ. The V end was cut by 0 bases, the J end by 7 bases, with 14 bases between. As DNA, the CDR3 is TGCGCCAGCAGCTTGGCGCCGGGGAGTGAGAATGAGCAGTTCTTC. Translation gives CASSLAPGSENEQFF.

The J gene is TRBJ2-5, the V gene TRBV18; tentatively, D is TRBD1 (5 bases). CDR3 length equals 15 residues. CDR1 and CDR2 from the germline V gene are KGHSH and LQKENI. Trimming removed 2 bases at V and 5 bases at J, with 15 bases between. The CDR3 is CASSPVPLGRETQYF. CDR3 bases: TGTGCCAGCTCACCAGTGCCCCTGGGGCGGGAGACCCAGTACTTC.

J is TRBJ2-3 and V is TRBV19; a possible D gene is TRBD2 (6 bases). CDR1 is LNHDA and CDR2 is SQIVND in the germline V gene (reference sequence). The CDR3 contains 16 residues. Trimming pared 5 bases from V and 0 bases from J, leaving 15 bases between. CDR3 coding DNA: TGTGCCAGTAGTGTTCGACTAGGTTCTAGCACAGATACGCAGTATTTT. Its protein product is CASSVRLGSSTDTQYF.

A single count supports this clone. This sequence joins TRBV5-5 and TRBJ2-3; TRBD2 agrees at 11 bases. V was pared by 3 bases and J by 2 bases, with 5 bases of the junction left unmatched. The CDR3 is 16 residues long. Germline V lookup: CDR1 SGHKS, CDR2 YYEKEE (reference sequence). The CDR3 is CASSSGLAGSTDTQYF. In DNA, the CDR3 is TGTGCCAGCAGCTCTGGACTAGCGGGCTCCACAGATACGCAGTATTTT.

This clone was observed a single time. The chain links TRBV29-1 to TRBJ2-5; 7 bases fit TRBD1. The ends lost 7 bases at V and 3 bases at J; junction bases unmatched: 8. Germline values: CDR1 SQVTM, CDR2 ANQGSEA. The length of the CDR3 is 13 residues. CDR3 DNA sequence: TGCAGCGCCGAAGGACAGGTGAAAGAGACCCAGTACTTC. Its protein product is CSAEGQVKETQYF.

The genes are TRBV10-3 and TRBJ1-3, with 7 bases identical to TRBD1. Per germline, CDR1 ENHRY and CDR2 SYGVKD. This CDR3 has 15 amino acids. The ends lost 11 bases at V and 0 bases at J; junction bases unmatched: 10. CDR3 DNA: TGTGCCGTATGGAACAGGGGACTCTCTGGAAACACCATATATTTT. Protein: CAVWNRGLSGNTIYF.

The chain carries TRBV19 and TRBJ1-4; 10 positions agree with TRBD1. CDR1 is LNHDA and CDR2 is SQIVND in the germline V gene (reference sequence). After removal of 3 bases from V and 10 bases from J, the junction contained 8 bases not matched to a gene. This CDR3 region has 15 residues. Written as DNA, the CDR3 is TGTGCCAGTAGTATCGGGACAGGGGTAATGGGAAAACTGTTTTTT. Translated, it gives CASSIGTGVMGKLFF.

This chain joins TRBV9 and TRBJ2-1, with 9 bases identical to TRBD2. V shed 5 bases, J shed 0 bases, and the junction held 12 bases outside the gene matches. The CDR3 is 18 amino acids. Germline V CDR1 and CDR2: SGDLS, YYNGEE. CDR3 nucleotide sequence: TGTGCCAGCAGTGTGAGGACTAGCGTATCCAGCTCCTACAATGAGCAGTTCTTC. It yields the protein CASSVRTSVSSSYNEQFF.